This T cell receptor (beta chain) was observed in a study of blood T cells in healthy people across ages. Using a J-beta primer mix together with a sample-barcoded 5' primer, a second PCR was run for roughly 6 to 11 cycles. Each cDNA molecule carried a tag from a template-switch adaptor that contained 12 random nucleotides. TCRdb called the 5' RACE reads again in MiXCR, with one record for every CDR3 protein. The sample includes approximately 800,000 distinct CDR3 sequences, roughly 56% of them seen just once. For this clonotype: Its target is unknown.

Study observations and caveats: Fewer expanded clones and more diversity marked long-lived versus aged donors.

CDR3 length: 15 residues. V was trimmed by 2 bases and J by 2 bases, leaving 13 bases between them. Germline V CDR1 and CDR2: LGHDT, YNNKEL (reference sequence). Each of the donors had 8 to 10 milliliters of peripheral blood drawn into EDTA-treated Vacutainer tubes. Each sample had at least 6 million PBMCs isolated. The sequence came from a middle-aged man in good health. Sequencing used blood. The chain has TRBV3-1 and TRBJ2-7, with D unresolved. CDR3 sequence: CASSQRAGPTYEQYF. CDR3 bases: TGTGCCAGCAGCCAAAGAGCCGGGCCTACCTACGAGCAGTACTTC.